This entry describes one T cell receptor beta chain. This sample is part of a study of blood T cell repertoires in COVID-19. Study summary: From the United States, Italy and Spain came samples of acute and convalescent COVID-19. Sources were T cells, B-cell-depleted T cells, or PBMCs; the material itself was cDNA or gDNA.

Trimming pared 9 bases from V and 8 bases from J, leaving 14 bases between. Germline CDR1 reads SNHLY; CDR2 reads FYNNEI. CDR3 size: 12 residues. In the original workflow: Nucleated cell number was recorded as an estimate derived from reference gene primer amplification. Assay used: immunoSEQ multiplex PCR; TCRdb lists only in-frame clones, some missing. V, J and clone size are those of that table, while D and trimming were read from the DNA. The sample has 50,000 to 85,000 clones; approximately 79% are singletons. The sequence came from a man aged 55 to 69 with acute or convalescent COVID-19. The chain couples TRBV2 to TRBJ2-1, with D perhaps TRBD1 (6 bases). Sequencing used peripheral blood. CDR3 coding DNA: TGTGCCAGTAACAGGGTGGCCGATGAGCAGTTCTTC. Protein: CASNRVADEQFF.